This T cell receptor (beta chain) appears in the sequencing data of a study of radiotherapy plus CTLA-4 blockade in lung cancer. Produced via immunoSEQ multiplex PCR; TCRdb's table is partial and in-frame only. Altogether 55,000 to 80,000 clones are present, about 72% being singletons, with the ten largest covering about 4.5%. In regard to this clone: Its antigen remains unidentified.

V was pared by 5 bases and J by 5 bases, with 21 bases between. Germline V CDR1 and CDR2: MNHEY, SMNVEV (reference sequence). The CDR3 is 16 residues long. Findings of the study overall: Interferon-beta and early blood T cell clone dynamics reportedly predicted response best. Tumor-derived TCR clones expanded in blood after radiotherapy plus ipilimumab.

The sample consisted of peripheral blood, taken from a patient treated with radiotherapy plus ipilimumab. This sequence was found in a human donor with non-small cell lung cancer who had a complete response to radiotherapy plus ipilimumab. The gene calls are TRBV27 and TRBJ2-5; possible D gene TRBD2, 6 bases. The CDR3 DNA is TGTGCCAGCAGTCCGGGACTTGTGGGCGGAACGGAGACCCAGTACTTC. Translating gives CASSPGLVGGTETQYF.